This TCR beta chain was captured by sequencing in a study of OX40 agonist ivuxolimab in advanced cancers. Background for the entire study: Ivuxolimab was a fully human IgG2 agonistic monoclonal antibody targeting the costimulatory receptor OX40 (CD134). Partial responses occurred in three dose-escalation patients, of whom one had hepatocellular carcinoma and two had cutaneous melanoma. Among the approximately 50 dose-escalation patients, about 20 had hepatocellular carcinoma, approximately 15 melanoma, 9 renal cell carcinoma and 9 head and neck cancer. Patients were allowed to have had prior anti-PD-1, anti-PD-L1 or anti-CTLA-4 therapy, and approximately 43% of the dose-escalation patients had previously received checkpoint inhibitors. The paper describes the monotherapy dose-escalation part (N ≈ 50 patients) of the phase I trial of ivuxolimab. Intravenous ivuxolimab was administered to patients every 2 weeks at six dose levels: 0.01, 0.1, 0.3, 1.5, 3 and 10 mg/kg. A male proportion of nearly 85% and a mean age of roughly 55 years, ranging from roughly 23 to 80, were recorded for the dose-escalation cohort. Peripheral TCRbeta sequencing was intended to test whether TCR sequence diversity was altered and clonal T-cell expansion was caused by ivuxolimab. Beyond this particular receptor, the publication reports: At doses of 0.1 to 3.0 mg/kg, clonal expansion of both CD4+ and CD8+ blood T cells was observed from baseline to week 6. The antigen specificity of the peripheral T cells that underwent clonal expansion was not determined. In the 0.1-3.0 mg/kg groups, partial responders had among the lowest normalized peripheral clonal expansion, particularly in CD8+ T cells. After ivuxolimab, CD8+ T cells had more expanded clones than CD4+ T cells on average. Low levels of normalized T-cell clonal expansion were also seen in some nonresponding patients.

Genomic DNA was isolated from the sorted cells so that the TCRbeta CDR3 region could be sequenced. The immunoSEQ Assay was used to sequence the TCRbeta CDR3 regions. TCRdb carries this immuneACCESS record with in-frame sequences only. Its versions omit some clonotypes, under half of them owing to an unresolved V gene in the studies checked, with the rest unexplained. For this sample there are roughly 120,000 clones; 80% to 90% appear just once. In total, the top ten clones hold 0.55% to 0.7% of the sample. The trial excluded patients who had a history of autoimmune disease or who were on systemic immunosuppression. Peripheral blood for TCR sequencing was drawn from every dose cohort at baseline, at cycle 4 day 1 and at cycle 7 day 1. Samples were obtained from an open-label, multicenter, first-in-human phase I dose-escalation trial of ivuxolimab. Adults with locally advanced or metastatic head and neck squamous cell, hepatocellular, melanoma or renal cell carcinoma were enrolled in the trial. Before TCR sequencing, CD4+ T cells and CD8+ T cells from peripheral blood were sorted into separate populations.

In the germline V gene, CDR1 corresponds to SGHTA and CDR2 to FQGNSA. There are 12 amino acids in the CDR3, from cysteine to phenylalanine inclusive. Left in the record is the CDR3 DNA by itself, 36 bases read in frame from the first base. Between the V and J ends, shortened by 4 bases and 7 bases respectively, the junction contains 11 bases. Regarding this clone: Its cognate antigen has yet to be identified. One base away there is no much larger clone; base qualities are not given.

In this chain, TRBV7-2 is recombined with TRBJ2-7; a tentative D match to TRBD2 spans 5 bases. This specimen was CD4+ or CD8+ T cells sorted from blood, taken in a trial of the OX40 agonist ivuxolimab. The TCR was taken from an adult with an advanced solid tumor such as melanoma, head and neck, liver or kidney cancer. The DNA sequence is TGTGCCAGCAGCTGGGGTCCGGGGGAGCAGTACTTC. The translation is CASSWGPGEQYF.